This is a list of T cell receptor beta chains from one sample in a study of long-term antiretroviral therapy in people with HIV. The protocol was immunoSEQ multiplex PCR, while the TCRdb copy is restricted to in-frame clones and leaves out a portion. The profile covers under 20,000 clones, with about 89% appearing a single time and over 10% taken by the ten largest. The source material was unsorted PBMCs, sampled 0.6 years after starting antiretroviral therapy. The source is a woman between 40 and 50 years old with HIV. CDR3s include the opening cysteine and the closing phenylalanine or tryptophan. A D gene is named only where the DNA matches it firmly. Clone size is shown for a subset of rows, as once, few, many or a class of expanded clone.

CDR3aa	CDR3nt	j_gene	abundance	d_gene	v_gene
CASSAPLDGSSTDTQYF	TGTGCCAGCAGCGCGCCCCTGGACGGATCTAGCACAGATACGCAGTATTTT	TRBJ2-3	-	-	TRBV9
CASSQDLQGLETQYF	TGCGCCAGCAGCCAAGACCTACAGGGTTTAGAGACCCAGTACTTC	TRBJ2-5	-	-	TRBV4-3
CASSLQGATNQPQHF	TGTGCCAGCAGCCTACAGGGGGCTACCAATCAGCCCCAGCATTTT	TRBJ1-5	-	TRBD1	TRBV7-8
CASSVRDSREATGELFF	TGTGCCAGCAGCGTACGGGACTCTAGGGAGGCCACCGGGGAGCTGTTTTTT	TRBJ2-2	-	-	TRBV13
CASSISSAQPQHF	TGTGCCAGTAGTATTAGCAGCGCGCAGCCCCAGCATTTT	TRBJ1-5	-	-	TRBV19
CASSPRDRGPNGNTIYF	TGTGCCAGCAGCCCGAGGGACAGGGGGCCTAATGGAAACACCATATATTTT	TRBJ1-3	-	TRBD1	TRBV7-2
CASSSGHYNSPLHF	TGTGCCAGCAGCTCGGGACACTATAATTCACCCCTCCACTTT	TRBJ1-6	-	-	TRBV7-9
CASSLGGGAYTF	TGTGCCAGCAGCCTCGGGGGCGGAGCCTACACCTTC	TRBJ1-2	-	-	TRBV7-8
CASSSGQGSSYGYTF	TGTGCCAGCAGCTCCGGACAGGGAAGTAGCTATGGCTACACCTTC	TRBJ1-2	-	TRBD1	TRBV7-6
CASSQDWQGAFLDYGYTF	TGTGCCAGCAGCCAAGACTGGCAGGGGGCCTTTTTAGACTATGGCTACACCTTC	TRBJ1-2	once	TRBD1	TRBV4-2
CASSPQGLSSGNTIYF	TGTGCCAGCTCACCACAGGGCCTCAGCTCTGGAAACACCATATATTTT	TRBJ1-3	-	-	TRBV18
CASSRTTGGTNEKLFF	TGTGCCAGCAGTAGAACTACAGGGGGGACTAATGAAAAACTGTTTTTT	TRBJ1-4	-	TRBD1	TRBV25-1
CASSEQGTAGELFF	TGCGCCAGCAGCGAACAGGGGACGGCCGGGGAGCTGTTTTTT	TRBJ2-2	-	TRBD1	TRBV5-1
CASSPAAGLLTNYGYTF	TGTGCCAGCAGTCCCGCAGCTGGCCTACTAACTAACTATGGCTACACCTTC	TRBJ1-2	-	-	TRBV25-1
CASTLGGMDYGYTF	TGTGCCAGTACCTTAGGAGGTATGGATTATGGCTACACCTTC	TRBJ1-2	few	-	TRBV19
CASSLGAGETDTQYF	TGTGCCAGCAGCTTAGGGGCCGGGGAGACAGATACGCAGTATTTT	TRBJ2-3	-	-	TRBV7-9
CASSQELGSGGAAGELFF	TGCGCCAGCAGCCAAGAATTGGGCAGCGGGGGGGCGGCCGGGGAGCTGTTTTTT	TRBJ2-2	-	TRBD2	TRBV4-3